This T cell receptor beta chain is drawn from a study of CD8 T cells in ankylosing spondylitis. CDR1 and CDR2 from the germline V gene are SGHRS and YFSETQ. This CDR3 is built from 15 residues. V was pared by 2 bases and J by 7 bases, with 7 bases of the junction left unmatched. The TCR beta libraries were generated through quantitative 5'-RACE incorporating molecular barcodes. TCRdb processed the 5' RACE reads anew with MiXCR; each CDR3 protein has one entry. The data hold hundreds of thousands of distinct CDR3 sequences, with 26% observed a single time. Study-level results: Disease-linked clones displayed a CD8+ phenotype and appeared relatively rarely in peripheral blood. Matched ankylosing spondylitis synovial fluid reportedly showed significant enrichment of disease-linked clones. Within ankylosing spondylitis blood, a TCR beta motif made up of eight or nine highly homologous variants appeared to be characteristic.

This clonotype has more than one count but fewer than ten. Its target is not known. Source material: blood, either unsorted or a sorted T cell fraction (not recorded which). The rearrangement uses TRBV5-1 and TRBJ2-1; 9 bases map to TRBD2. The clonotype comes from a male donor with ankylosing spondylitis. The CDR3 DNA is TGCGCCAGCAGCTTAAGTGGACTAGCGTTTAATGAGCAGTTCTTC. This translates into CASSLSGLAFNEQFF.